Listed below are T cell receptor beta chains from one sample, sequenced in a study of sequential checkpoint blockade in melanoma. TCRdb's table, derived via immunoSEQ multiplex PCR, lists solely in-frame clones and lacks some. The sample has more than 2,000 clones, roughly 15% seen once; the top ten hold approximately 13%. Sample: tumor tissue (inferred from file names), taken from a patient given nivolumab and ipilimumab in sequence. The receptors shown here come from a human donor with melanoma. CDR3s include the opening cysteine and the closing phenylalanine or tryptophan. The D gene is left open where the match is weak. Only some rows state a clone size, as once, few, many or a class for expanded clones.

size | length | D | J | V | DNA | CDR3
medium-sized | 14 | TRBD2 | TRBJ2-5 | TRBV12-5 | TGTGCCACCGCCGCGGGAGGGCTACAAGAGACCCAGTACTTC | CATAAGGLQETQYF
few | 15 | TRBD2 | TRBJ2-1 | TRBV6-8 | TGTGCCAGCAGTTACCGGACTAGCGGGAAAAATGAGCAGTTCTTC | CASSYRTSGKNEQFF
medium-sized | 14 | - | TRBJ1-1 | TRBV11-3 | TGTGCCAGCAGCTTAGTAGGGGGGAACACTGAAGCTTTCTTT | CASSLVGGNTEAFF
few | 14 | TRBD2 | TRBJ2-7 | TRBV28 | TGTGCCAGCAGTCCATCTAGCGGAACCTACGAGCAGTACTTC | CASSPSSGTYEQYF
- | 14 | - | TRBJ1-3 | TRBV9 | TGTGCCAGCAGCGCTACAGGATCCGGAAACACCATATATTTT | CASSATGSGNTIYF
few | 17 | TRBD2 | TRBJ2-7 | TRBV15 | TGTGCCACCAGCAGAGGAGCTAGCGGGAGTTCAATTCACGAGCAGTACTTC | CATSRGASGSSIHEQYF
once | 16 | TRBD1 | TRBJ2-6 | TRBV19 | TGTGCCAGTAGCGAGACAGGGGGCTCCGGGGCCAACGTCCTGACTTTC | CASSETGGSGANVLTF
large | 13 | - | TRBJ2-2 | TRBV6-8 | TGTGCCAGCAGTCAGCAGAACACCGGGGAGCTGTTTTTT | CASSQQNTGELFF
few | 15 | - | TRBJ1-3 | TRBV30 | TGTGCCTGGAGTCGCCTGGGGGCCTCTGGAAACACCATATATTTT | CAWSRLGASGNTIYF
- | 16 | TRBD1 | TRBJ2-3 | TRBV11-3 | TGTGCCAGCAGCTTGCCTCGGCAGGGGGCAACAGATACGCAGTATTTT | CASSLPRQGATDTQYF
large | 15 | TRBD2 | TRBJ2-2 | TRBV11-3 | TGTGCCAGCAGTACTAGCGGGAGCTCTACCGGGGAGCTGTTTTTT | CASSTSGSSTGELFF
few | 15 | TRBD1 | TRBJ1-1 | TRBV19 | TGTGCCAGTAGTATGGGCGGACAGGGGCTGCTCCGAGCTTTCTTT | CASSMGGQGLLRAFF
medium-sized | 15 | TRBD1 | TRBJ2-1 | TRBV6-8 | TGTGCCAGCAGGGGGACAGGGGGATCCTACAATGAGCAGTTCTTC | CASRGTGGSYNEQFF